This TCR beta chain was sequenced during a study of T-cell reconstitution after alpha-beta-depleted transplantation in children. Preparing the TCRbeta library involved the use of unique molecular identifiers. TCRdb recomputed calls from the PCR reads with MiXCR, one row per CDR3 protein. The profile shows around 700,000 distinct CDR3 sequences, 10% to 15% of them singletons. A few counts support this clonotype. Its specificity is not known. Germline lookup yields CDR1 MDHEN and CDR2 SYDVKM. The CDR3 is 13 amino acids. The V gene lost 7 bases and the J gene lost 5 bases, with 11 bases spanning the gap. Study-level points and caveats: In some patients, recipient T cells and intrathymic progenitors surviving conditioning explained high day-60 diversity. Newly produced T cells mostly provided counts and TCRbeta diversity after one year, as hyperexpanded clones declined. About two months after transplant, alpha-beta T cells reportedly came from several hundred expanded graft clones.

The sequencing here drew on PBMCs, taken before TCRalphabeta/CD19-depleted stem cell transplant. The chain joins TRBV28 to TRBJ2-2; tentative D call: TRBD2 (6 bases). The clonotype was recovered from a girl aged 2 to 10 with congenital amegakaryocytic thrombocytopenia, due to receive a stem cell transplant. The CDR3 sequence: CASTLRETGELFF. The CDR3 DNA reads TGTGCCAGCACCTTGCGGGAAACCGGGGAGCTGTTTTTT.